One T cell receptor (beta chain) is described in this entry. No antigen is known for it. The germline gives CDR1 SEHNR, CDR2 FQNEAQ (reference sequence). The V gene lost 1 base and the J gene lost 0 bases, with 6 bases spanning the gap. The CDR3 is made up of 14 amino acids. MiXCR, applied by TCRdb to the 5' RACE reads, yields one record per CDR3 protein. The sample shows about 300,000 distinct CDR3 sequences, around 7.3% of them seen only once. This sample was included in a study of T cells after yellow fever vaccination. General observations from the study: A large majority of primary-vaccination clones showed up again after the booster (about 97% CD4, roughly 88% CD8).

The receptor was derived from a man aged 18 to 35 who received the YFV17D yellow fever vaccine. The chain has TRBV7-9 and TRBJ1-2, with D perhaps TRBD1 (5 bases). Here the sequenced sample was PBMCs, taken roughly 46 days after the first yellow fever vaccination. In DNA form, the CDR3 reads TGTGCCAGCAGCTTAGGGACACCTAACTATGGCTACACCTTC. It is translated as CASSLGTPNYGYTF. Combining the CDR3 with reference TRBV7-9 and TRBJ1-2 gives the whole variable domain DTGVSQNPRHKITKRGQNVTFRCDPISEHNRLYWYRQTLGQGPEFLTYFQNEAQLEKSRLLSDRFSAERPKGSFSTLEIQRTEQGDSAMYLCASSLGTPNYGYTFGSGTRLTVV.